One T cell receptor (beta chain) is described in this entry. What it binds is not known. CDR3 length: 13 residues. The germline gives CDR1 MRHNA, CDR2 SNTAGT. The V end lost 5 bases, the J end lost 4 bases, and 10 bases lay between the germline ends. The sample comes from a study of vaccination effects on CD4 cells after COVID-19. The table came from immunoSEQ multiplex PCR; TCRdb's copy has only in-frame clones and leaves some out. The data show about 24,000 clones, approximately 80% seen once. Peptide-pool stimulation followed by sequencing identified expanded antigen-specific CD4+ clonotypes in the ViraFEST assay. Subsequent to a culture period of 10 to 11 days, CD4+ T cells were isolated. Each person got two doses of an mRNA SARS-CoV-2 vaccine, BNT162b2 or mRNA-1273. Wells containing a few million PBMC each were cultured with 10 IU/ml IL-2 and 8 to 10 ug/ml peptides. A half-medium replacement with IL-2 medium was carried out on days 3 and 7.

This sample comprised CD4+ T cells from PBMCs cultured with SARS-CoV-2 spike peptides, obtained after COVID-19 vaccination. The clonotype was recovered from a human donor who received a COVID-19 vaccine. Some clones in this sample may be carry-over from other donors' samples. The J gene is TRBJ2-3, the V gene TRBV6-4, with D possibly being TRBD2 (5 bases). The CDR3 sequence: CASSPGSPDTQYF. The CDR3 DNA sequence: TGTGCCAGCAGTCCGGGGTCGCCAGATACGCAGTATTTT.